The 8 T cell receptor beta chains presented below share a single source sample, sequenced in a study of T cells in Graves' hyperthyroidism and ophthalmopathy. Amplification yielded TCR beta CDR3 regions, with RNA transcripts as the source. Initially, a first-round RT-PCR of the TCR CDR3 employed the HTBI primer set. MiXCR, run by TCRdb on the multiplex PCR reads, gives a single entry per CDR3 protein. This table holds about 770,000 distinct CDR3 sequences, around 19% found once. The sequencing sample was made of blood. The receptors shown here come from a woman aged 50 to 60 with Graves' hyperthyroidism that later progressed to Graves' ophthalmopathy.

V gene TRBV19 combines with J gene TRBJ1-5, with 9 bases aligning to TRBD1. V shed 4 bases, J shed 1 base, and the junction held 11 bases outside the gene matches. Germline V gene sequence: CDR1 LNHDA, CDR2 SQIVND (reference sequence). The CDR3 runs 18 residues. CDR3 DNA sequence: TGTGCCAGTAGTAGAGAGCCCGGGACAGGGAGCAGCAATCAGCCCCAGCATTTT. As protein: CASSREPGTGSSNQPQHF. Looking up the rest from reference TRBV19 and TRBJ1-5 gives the full variable domain: DGGITQSPKYLFRKEGQNVTLSCEQNLNHDAMYWYRQDPGQGLRLIYYSQIVNDFQKGDIAEGYSVSREKKESFPLTVTSAQKNPTAFYLCASSREPGTGSSNQPQHFGDGTRLSIL.

This clonotype was observed many times. The chain uses TRBV20-1 and TRBJ2-1; the D gene is possibly TRBD1 (6 bases). The CDR3 loop spans 13 amino acids. Germline CDR1 reads DFQATT; CDR2 reads SNEGSKA (reference sequence). V lost 0 bases, J lost 10 bases, and 13 bases lay in between. The CDR3 loop reads CSARDPSGAEQFF. The CDR3 DNA sequence: TGCAGTGCTAGAGATCCTTCAGGGGCCGAGCAGTTCTTC.

The rearrangement links TRBV27 to TRBJ1-6; TRBD1 matches 7 bases. Germline V gene data show CDR1 as MNHEY and CDR2 as SMNVEV (reference sequence). There are 16 residues in the CDR3. The trim removed 5 bases at V and 7 bases at J, leaving 11 bases unmatched. The CDR3 nucleotides read TGTGCCAGCAGTCCCCGACAGGGAGGGGGGAATTCACCCCTCCACTTT. Protein product: CASSPRQGGGNSPLHF.

This chain joins TRBV6-1 and TRBJ2-3; 8 nucleotides align to TRBD1. Losses at the gene ends were 6 bases for V and 6 bases for J; bases not matched to a gene: 11. Germline V gene lookup returns CDR1 MNHNS and CDR2 SASEGT. This CDR3 comprises 15 residues. In nucleotides, the CDR3 is TGTGCCAGCAGGCGACAGGGGACGCTGGCTGATACGCAGTATTTT. Its protein is CASRRQGTLADTQYF.

In this sample, this clonotype turned up many times. The chain couples TRBV11-2 to TRBJ2-5; D tentatively reads TRBD1 or TRBD2 (5 bases each). This CDR3 comprises 15 residues. Trimming removed 6 bases at V and 4 bases at J, with 18 bases between. CDR1 is SGHAT and CDR2 is FQNNGV in the germline V gene. Here the CDR3 DNA reads TGTGCCAGCAGTCAAGACCGGGACCGTCGAGAGACCCAGTACTTC. Protein: CASSQDRDRRETQYF. Variable domain in full (rest from reference TRBV11-2 and TRBJ2-5): EAGVAQSPRYKIIEKRQSVAFWCNPISGHATLYWYQQILGQGPKLLIQFQNNGVVDDSQLPKDRFSAERLKGVDSTLKIQPAKLEDSAVYLCASSQDRDRRETQYFGPGTRLLVL.

This clonotype was counted many times. The V call is TRBV11-1, the J call TRBJ2-7; 11 nucleotides match TRBD1. CDR1 is SGHAT, CDR2 FQDESV, per germline (reference sequence). This CDR3 is built from 15 residues. J was trimmed by 0 bases and V by 7 bases; bases with no gene match: 5. The CDR3 coding sequence is TGTGCCAGCAACATAGGGACAGGGGGCTCCTACGAGCAGTACTTC. The encoded protein is CASNIGTGGSYEQYF.

This chain joins TRBV4-1 and TRBJ2-2; D possibly matches TRBD1 or TRBD2 (5 bases each). Germline CDR1 reads MGHRA; CDR2 reads YSYEKL. The V gene lost 4 bases and the J gene lost 10 bases, with 22 bases spanning the gap. The CDR3 consists of 16 residues. The CDR3 loop is CASSLTPTGRVLELFF. The CDR3 bases are TGCGCCAGCAGCCTCACCCCCACGGGACGAGTGTTGGAGCTGTTTTTT.

There are many counts of this clonotype. The J gene is TRBJ1-1, the V gene TRBV7-9; D might be TRBD1 (6 bases). The ends were cut back, 5 bases at V and 1 base at J, with 14 bases in the middle. The germline CDR1 and CDR2 sequences are SEHNR and FQNEAQ (reference sequence). The CDR3 has 15 amino acids. The CDR3 nucleotides read TGTGCCAGCAGCCCGGGGGGAGGGGGGAACACTGAAGCTTTCTTT. This translates into CASSPGGGGNTEAFF.